These 21 T cell receptor beta chains were all obtained from the same sample, sequenced in a study of human T cells and chemical hapten exposure. This sample's time point: healthy volunteer bleed at 6 weeks. Total RNA was isolated from whole blood that had not been fractionated. Each CDR3 protein is one row after TCRdb ran MiXCR on the RACE reads. The sample lists about 77,000 distinct CDR3 sequences; roughly 7.9% were seen once. Sequenced sample: whole blood. All receptors come from a female donor in good health. Some clones in this sample may be carry-over from other donors' samples.

This clonotype occurred many times. This chain connects TRBV5-4 to TRBJ2-2; D is perhaps TRBD2 (5 bases). The CDR3 consists of 14 residues. Per germline, CDR1 SGHNT and CDR2 YYREEE (reference sequence). V was trimmed by 0 bases and J by 6 bases, leaving 9 bases between them. Here the CDR3 DNA reads TGTGCCAGCAGCTTGGAAGCCGGGGCCGGGGAGCTGTTTTTT. It specifies CASSLEAGAGELFF.

This clonotype was counted ten times or more. The chain combines TRBV3-1 with TRBJ2-7, with D perhaps assigned TRBD1 or TRBD2 (5 bases each). Trimming removed 0 bases at V and 4 bases at J, with 13 bases between. The CDR3 has 15 residues. Per germline, CDR1 LGHDT and CDR2 YNNKEL (reference sequence). CDR3 in DNA: TGTGCCAGCAGCCAAGATCTAGGGACCTTGTACGAGCAGTACTTC. Protein product: CASSQDLGTLYEQYF.

This clonotype has a count of ten or more. This chain links TRBV5-1 with TRBJ1-1; 8 positions agree with TRBD1. The CDR3 has 13 amino acids. The V and J ends lost 5 bases and 6 bases, in that order; junction bases with no gene match: 6. Germline assignment: CDR1 SGHRS and CDR2 YFSETQ. The CDR3 spells CASSDGQGSEAFF. In nucleotides, the CDR3 is TGCGCCAGCAGTGATGGACAGGGCTCTGAAGCTTTCTTT. Variable domain in full (rest from reference TRBV5-1 and TRBJ1-1): KAGVTQTPRYLIKTRGQQVTLSCSPISGHRSVSWYQQTPGQGLQFLFEYFSETQRNKGNFPGRFSGRQFSNSRSEMNVSTLELGDSALYLCASSDGQGSEAFFGQGTRLTVV.

This clonotype was seen many times. This sequence joins TRBV9 and TRBJ1-6, with 7 bases identical to TRBD1. The CDR3 sequence is 20 residues long. Germline CDR1 SGDLS, CDR2 YYNGEE. The V gene end was trimmed by 3 bases and the J gene end by 3 bases; junction bases not matched to a gene: 18. DNA of the CDR3: TGTGCCAGCAGCGGAGGGAAGGACAGGTGGGGTGATTTCTATAATTCACCCCTCCACTTT. Its translation is CASSGGKDRWGDFYNSPLHF.

This clonotype was picked up many times. The V gene is TRBV12-3 or TRBV12-4, the J gene TRBJ1-1; the D is unclear. With 2 bases removed from V and 4 bases from J, the gap between germline ends came to 8 bases. The CDR3 totals 13 residues. Written as DNA, the CDR3 is TGTGCCAGCAGTTTACAAGGATCCACTGAAGCTTTCTTT. It specifies CASSLQGSTEAFF.

This clonotype was counted many times. The V and J genes are TRBV20-1 and TRBJ2-7; unclear D gene. The germline CDR1 and CDR2 sequences are DFQATT and SNEGSKA (reference sequence). The CDR3 loop spans 14 amino acids. With 3 bases removed from V and 4 bases from J, the gap between germline ends came to 16 bases. The DNA of the CDR3 is TGCAGTGCTAGCGATACCTACATGGGATACGAGCAGTACTTC. It yields the protein CSASDTYMGYEQYF.

The chain has TRBV7-8 and TRBJ2-1, with TRBD2 matching over 9 bases. With 0 bases clipped from V and 3 bases from J, the junction kept 12 bases outside the gene matches. The CDR3 contains 19 residues. Germline V gene sequence: CDR1 SGHVS, CDR2 FQNEAQ. CDR3 loop: CASSLAGQLAGVYYNEQFF. As DNA, the CDR3 is TGTGCCAGCAGCTTAGCGGGGCAGTTAGCGGGAGTCTACTACAATGAGCAGTTCTTC.

This clonotype has at least ten counts. The chain recombines TRBV7-3 with TRBJ2-2, with unresolved D. This CDR3 is 13 amino acids long. V was pared by 5 bases and J by 4 bases, with 8 bases between. Germline assignment: CDR1 SGHTA and CDR2 FQGTGA. CDR3 loop: CASSPRGTGELFF. Written as DNA, the CDR3 is TGTGCCAGCAGCCCAAGAGGCACCGGGGAGCTGTTTTTT.

This clonotype was picked up many times. The rearrangement links TRBV6-2 or TRBV6-3 to TRBJ1-1; no clear D gene. Germline loops: CDR1 MNHEY, CDR2 SVGEGT. The CDR3 loop spans 14 amino acids. V gave up 7 bases and J gave up 9 bases, with 21 bases separating them. The CDR3 DNA reads TGTGCCAGCAACGAATTGACGGTCGGTGGTAAAGCTTTCTTT. Its translation is CASNELTVGGKAFF.

This sequence joins TRBV6-6 and TRBJ1-1; D uncertain. Per the germline V gene, CDR1 is MNHNY and CDR2 is SVGAGI (reference sequence). This CDR3 spans 16 amino acids. V was shortened by 6 bases and J by 5 bases, with 22 bases between the two germline ends. CDR3 coding DNA: TGTGCCAGCAGCCCTTTAGACGGCCGCCCGGTAACTGAAGCTTTCTTT. It codes for CASSPLDGRPVTEAFF.

This clonotype was seen more than once but under ten times. V gene TRBV18 combines with J gene TRBJ1-1; the D is unclear. CDR1 and CDR2 (germline): KGHSH, LQKENI. The V end lost 1 base, the J end lost 6 bases, and 12 bases lay between the germline ends. The CDR3 is 14 amino acids. The CDR3 is CASSPLSREAEAFF. CDR3 DNA: TGTGCCAGCTCACCACTGTCCCGGGAAGCTGAAGCTTTCTTT.

The chain recombines TRBV12-3 or TRBV12-4 with TRBJ1-1; no clear D. This CDR3 contains 11 residues. The germline V and J ends were trimmed by 6 bases and 4 bases, with 6 bases remaining between them. CDR3 sequence (DNA): TGTGCCAGCAGCCCGCTCACTGAAGCTTTCTTT. Its translation is CASSPLTEAFF.

V gene TRBV12-3 or TRBV12-4 combines with J gene TRBJ2-6; maybe TRBD1 (5 bases). This CDR3 has 20 amino acids. V dropped 6 bases and J dropped 0 bases, with 24 bases sitting between them. The CDR3, as DNA: TGTGCCAGCAGCCCTGAGCATCCCCTAGGACATAGCTCTGGGGCCAACGTCCTGACTTTC. Translation: CASSPEHPLGHSSGANVLTF.

This clonotype has ten or more counts. The chain joins TRBV6-2 or TRBV6-3 to TRBJ1-1; 8 positions agree with TRBD1. The germline V gene has CDR1 MNHEY and CDR2 SVGEGT. The CDR3 totals 13 residues. The ends lost 6 bases at V and 6 bases at J; junction bases unmatched: 6. This CDR3 is CASRRTGYAEAFF. The CDR3 nucleotides read TGTGCCAGCAGACGGACAGGGTACGCTGAAGCTTTCTTT.

A remark on this clonotype: A much more abundant neighbour one base away suggests this may be a read error. The CDR3 DNA sequence: TGCAGCGTTGCCCAGGACCATTCCACCGGGGAGCTGTTTTTT. Translating it yields CSVAQDHSTGELFF. The chain joins TRBV29-1 to TRBJ2-2; the D is unclear. V was pared by 4 bases and J by 4 bases, with 13 bases between. The CDR3 extends over 14 amino acids. Germline V lookup: CDR1 SQVTM, CDR2 ANQGSEA.

The sample holds many counts of this clonotype. The V call is TRBV10-3, the J call TRBJ2-5; D gene uncertain. The CDR3 has 16 amino acids. The germline CDR1 and CDR2 sequences are ENHRY and SYGVKD. V was clipped by 3 bases and J by 5 bases, with 19 bases between them. The CDR3 sequence: CAISEKARVSLETQYF. The CDR3 nucleotides are TGTGCCATCAGTGAAAAGGCTAGAGTCAGCCTGGAGACCCAGTACTTC.

The chain is built from TRBV2 and TRBJ2-1; the D call may be TRBD1 or TRBD2 (6 bases each). Germline V gene lookup returns CDR1 SNHLY and CDR2 FYNNEI. The CDR3 is made up of 17 amino acids. With 5 bases removed from V and 9 bases from J, the gap between germline ends came to 26 bases. CDR3 sequence (DNA): TGTGCCAGCAGTAAAGGATTACCGGGAGCGAGGGGGGTTGAGCAGTTCTTC. Translation gives CASSKGLPGARGVEQFF. The variable domain in full, completed from reference TRBV2 and TRBJ2-1, reads EPEVTQTPSHQVTQMGQEVILRCVPISNHLYFYWYRQILGQKVEFLVSFYNNEISEKSEIFDDQFSVERPDGSNFTLKIRSTKLEDSAMYFCASSKGLPGARGVEQFFGPGTRLTVL.

V is TRBV20-1 and J is TRBJ2-6; D is uncertain. This CDR3 comprises 14 residues. V lost 5 bases, J lost 0 bases, and 8 bases lay in between. CDR1 and CDR2 from the germline V gene are DFQATT and SNEGSKA (reference sequence). The CDR3 nucleotides read TGCAGTGCTCCAGAAAGCTCTGGGGCCAACGTCCTGACTTTC. This encodes CSAPESSGANVLTF.

This sequence joins TRBV29-1 and TRBJ1-2; 7 nucleotides align to TRBD1. Trimming removed 7 bases from V and 4 bases from J; junction bases left unmatched: 6. Per the germline V gene, CDR1 is SQVTM and CDR2 is ANQGSEA. This CDR3 region has 12 residues. CDR3 DNA: TGCAGCGGAGGGACAGCTTTCTATGGCTACACCTTC. Its protein product is CSGGTAFYGYTF.

Ten or more counts support this clonotype. The rearrangement joins TRBV20-1 to TRBJ2-7; D is unresolved. Germline lookup yields CDR1 DFQATT and CDR2 SNEGSKA (reference sequence). Trimming pared 5 bases from V and 2 bases from J, leaving 13 bases between. The CDR3 totals 13 residues. CDR3: CSAQPSGTYEQYF. The CDR3 nucleotides read TGCAGTGCTCAGCCCAGTGGTACCTACGAGCAGTACTTC.

There are many counts of this clonotype. The chain recombines TRBV27 with TRBJ1-4, with D unclear. With 0 bases removed from V and 6 bases from J, the gap between germline ends came to 8 bases. Germline assignment: CDR1 MNHEY and CDR2 SMNVEV (reference sequence). This CDR3 is built from 14 residues. The CDR3 loop is CASSLSIGDEKLFF. CDR3 DNA sequence: TGTGCCAGCAGTTTATCCATAGGAGATGAAAAACTGTTTTTT.